A single sample gave rise to the 28 T cell receptor beta chains below, sequenced in a study of T cell repertoires in cytomegalovirus infection. TCRdb redid the calling of the reads with MiXCR, one entry per CDR3 protein. Among hundreds of thousands of distinct CDR3 sequences, 15% to 20% were seen once, and the ten largest hold under 9%. The material sequenced was PBMCs. The receptors shown here come from a human donor in good health (CMV status not recorded). Some clones in this sample may be carry-over from other donors' samples.

This clonotype was counted between two and nine times. The rearrangement links TRBV29-1 to TRBJ1-4, with D uncertain. Germline values: CDR1 SQVTM, CDR2 ANQGSEA. CDR3 size: 10 residues. V was clipped by 4 bases and J by 6 bases, with 3 bases between them. The CDR3 coding sequence is TGCAGCGTTGGAGATGAAAAACTGTTTTTT. It yields the protein CSVGDEKLFF.

This clonotype was picked up many times. The rearrangement uses TRBV7-2 and TRBJ2-5, with TRBD1 matching over 9 bases. V lost 6 bases to trimming and J lost 7 bases; unmatched junction nucleotides: 6. Germline-derived CDR1 and CDR2 are SGHTA and FQGNSA. The CDR3 runs 13 residues. The CDR3: CASRLDRGGTQYF. The CDR3 DNA follows: TGTGCCAGCAGACTTGACAGGGGGGGGACCCAGTACTTC.

The sample holds a few counts of this clonotype. This chain uses TRBV7-6 with TRBJ2-5; the D gene is possibly TRBD2 (6 bases). Germline loops: CDR1 SGHVS, CDR2 FNYEAQ. This CDR3 has 16 amino acids. Trimming pared 1 base from V and 2 bases from J, leaving 14 bases between. The CDR3 loop is CASSLDGLASQETQYF. The CDR3, as DNA: TGTGCCAGCAGCTTAGACGGGCTAGCGAGTCAAGAGACCCAGTACTTC. Full variable domain (remainder filled in from reference TRBV7-6 and TRBJ2-5): GAGVSQSPRYKVTKRGQDVALRCDPISGHVSLYWYRQALGQGPEFLTYFNYEAQQDKSGLPNDRFSAERPEGSISTLTIQRTEQRDSAMYRCASSLDGLASQETQYFGPGTRLLVL.

This clonotype was seen a handful of times. This CDR3 is CAGRGQGGTEAFF. The CDR3 DNA reads as TGTGCCGGTCGGGGACAGGGGGGCACTGAAGCTTTCTTT. The chain couples TRBV2 to TRBJ1-1; TRBD1 agrees at 11 bases. Unmatched junction bases numbered 6, after V lost 11 bases and J lost 4 bases. The CDR3 totals 13 residues. Germline V CDR1 and CDR2: SNHLY, FYNNEI.

The rearrangement uses TRBV3-1 and TRBJ2-7; D tentatively reads TRBD1 or TRBD2 (5 bases each). V shed 4 bases and J shed 3 bases, with 10 bases lying between them. The CDR3 has 13 amino acids. CDR1 is LGHDT and CDR2 is YNNKEL in the germline V gene (reference sequence). The CDR3 is CASSPGAHYEQYF. CDR3 coding DNA: TGTGCCAGCAGCCCCGGGGCACACTACGAGCAGTACTTC.

This clonotype was observed at least ten times. The V call is TRBV7-2, the J call TRBJ2-2; the match to TRBD2 covers 11 bases. Germline-derived CDR1 and CDR2 are SGHTA and FQGNSA. The trim removed 5 bases at V and 6 bases at J, leaving 5 bases unmatched. This CDR3 has 15 amino acids. CDR3 coding DNA: TGTGCCAGCAGCCCTCCGGGACTAGCGGCCGGGGAGCTGTTTTTT. Its translation is CASSPPGLAAGELFF.

The J gene is TRBJ2-7, the V gene TRBV2; 13 bases fit TRBD2. The trim removed 5 bases at V and 6 bases at J, leaving 10 bases unmatched. CDR3 length: 16 amino acids. From germline, CDR1 is SNHLY and CDR2 FYNNEI. CDR3 DNA sequence: TGTGCCAGCAGTCCCCGGACTAGCGGGAGAGGGACCGAGCAGTACTTC. Its protein is CASSPRTSGRGTEQYF.

This clonotype was seen at least ten times. V and J are TRBV7-6 and TRBJ2-5; D gene ambiguous. The CDR3 consists of 13 residues. In germline, CDR1 is SGHVS, CDR2 FNYEAQ. Trimming shortened V by 0 bases and J by 3 bases, and 5 bases separated the two germline ends. CDR3 sequence (DNA): TGTGCCAGCAGCTTAGCCAAGGAAGAGACCCAGTACTTC. This gives the protein CASSLAKEETQYF. The full variable domain, completed using reference TRBV7-6 and TRBJ2-5, is GAGVSQSPRYKVTKRGQDVALRCDPISGHVSLYWYRQALGQGPEFLTYFNYEAQQDKSGLPNDRFSAERPEGSISTLTIQRTEQRDSAMYRCASSLAKEETQYFGPGTRLLVL.

The genes are TRBV7-6 and TRBJ1-5; D not certain. This CDR3 spans 15 amino acids. The germline V and J ends were trimmed by 5 bases and 6 bases, with 17 bases remaining between them. Germline loops: CDR1 SGHVS, CDR2 FNYEAQ. The CDR3 sequence: CASSPGGGKGQPQHF. The CDR3 region has the DNA TGTGCCAGCAGCCCAGGCGGCGGGAAAGGTCAGCCCCAGCATTTT.

This clonotype was counted ten times or more. Written as DNA, the CDR3 is TGTGCCAGCAGCCCCGGCACTATGAATGAGCAGTTCTTC. Its protein is CASSPGTMNEQFF. The chain employs TRBV7-2 and TRBJ2-1; unclear D gene. The V end lost 5 bases, the J end lost 7 bases, and 12 bases lay between the germline ends. CDR3 length equals 13 residues. Germline CDR1 and CDR2: SGHTA and FQGNSA.

The V gene is TRBV11-2, the J gene TRBJ2-7, with 11 positions matching TRBD2. V shed 4 bases and J 0 bases; nucleotides not matched to a gene: 5. This CDR3 contains 16 residues. In germline, CDR1 is SGHAT, CDR2 FQNNGV. The DNA of the CDR3 is TGTGCCAGCAGCTCCGGGACTAGCGGACGCTCCTACGAGCAGTACTTC. Translating it yields CASSSGTSGRSYEQYF.

This clonotype was observed at least ten times. V is TRBV7-2 and J is TRBJ2-7; D gene uncertain. The CDR3 is 13 amino acids. V lost 4 bases to trimming and J lost 3 bases, with 10 bases between them. Germline CDR1 SGHTA, CDR2 FQGNSA. CDR3 bases: TGTGCCAGCAGCTCGTGGGGTCTCTACGAGCAGTACTTC. Translated: CASSSWGLYEQYF.

This clonotype was detected ten times or more. The chain combines TRBV6-1 with TRBJ2-3; D call uncertain. V lost 5 bases and J 1 base, leaving 10 bases between the germline ends. The CDR3 has 14 amino acids. Germline V gene lookup returns CDR1 MNHNS and CDR2 SASEGT. The CDR3 sequence: CASSKSARTDTQYF. As DNA, the CDR3 is TGTGCCAGCAGTAAATCGGCCCGCACAGATACGCAGTATTTT.

In this sample, this clonotype turned up a few times. V is TRBV12-3 or TRBV12-4 and J is TRBJ2-7, with TRBD1 as a possible D gene (6 bases). V was shortened by 3 bases and J by 9 bases, with 12 bases between the two germline ends. There are 12 residues in the CDR3. CDR3 sequence: CASSFNTGRQYF. The CDR3 region has the DNA TGTGCCAGCAGTTTTAACACAGGGAGGCAGTACTTC.

The table lists this clonotype with a count of one. The J gene is TRBJ2-7, the V gene TRBV6-5; TRBD1 matches 8 bases. V was clipped by 5 bases and J by 3 bases; unmatched bases: 3. Germline V gives CDR1 MNHEY, CDR2 SVGAGI. The CDR3 runs to 13 residues. CDR3 sequence (DNA): TGTGCCAGCAGTAGGGACAGGTACTACGAGCAGTACTTC. Protein: CASSRDRYYEQYF.

This clonotype came up a few times. The chain recombines TRBV25-1 with TRBJ2-1; no reliable D call. The CDR3 length is 14 residues. Trimming removed 1 base at V and 5 bases at J, with 9 bases between. CDR1 is MGHDK, CDR2 SYGVNS, per germline. In nucleotides, the CDR3 is TGTGCCAGCAGTGAATTCAACCTCAACAATGAGCAGTTCTTC. It codes for CASSEFNLNNEQFF.

The gene calls are TRBV6-1 and TRBJ2-6; no clear D gene. The germline CDR1 and CDR2 sequences are MNHNS and SASEGT. The ends were cut back, 6 bases at V and 0 bases at J, with 9 bases in the middle. The CDR3 has 15 residues. The CDR3 loop reads CASSRTRSGANVLTF. The CDR3 DNA reads as TGTGCCAGCAGCAGGACCCGCTCTGGGGCCAACGTCCTGACTTTC.

Here the CDR3 DNA reads TGTGCCAGCAGTGATATCCGACAGGGCCCAGATACGCAGTATTTT. This gives the protein CASSDIRQGPDTQYF. This chain links TRBV2 with TRBJ2-3; 7 nucleotides align to TRBD1. J lost 4 bases, V lost 3 bases, and 7 bases had no gene match. Germline V CDR1 and CDR2: SNHLY, FYNNEI. This CDR3 has 15 amino acids. The full variable domain, rest sourced from reference TRBV2 and TRBJ2-3, is EPEVTQTPSHQVTQMGQEVILRCVPISNHLYFYWYRQILGQKVEFLVSFYNNEISEKSEIFDDQFSVERPDGSNFTLKIRSTKLEDSAMYFCASSDIRQGPDTQYFGPGTRLTVL.

V usage is TRBV19 and J usage is TRBJ1-1; D not resolved. Between the trimmed V and J ends, which lost 5 bases and 7 bases, there was a span of 17 bases. The CDR3 contains 14 residues. Germline loops: CDR1 LNHDA, CDR2 SQIVND (reference sequence). CDR3 coding DNA: TGTGCCAGTAGTCGCTTCGAGTCCGCCGGTGAAGCTTTCTTT. Its translation is CASSRFESAGEAFF. The whole variable domain, remainder taken from reference TRBV19 and TRBJ1-1, is DGGITQSPKYLFRKEGQNVTLSCEQNLNHDAMYWYRQDPGQGLRLIYYSQIVNDFQKGDIAEGYSVSREKKESFPLTVTSAQKNPTAFYLCASSRFESAGEAFFGQGTRLTVV.

This sequence joins TRBV12-3 or TRBV12-4 and TRBJ2-7; D is undetermined. The CDR3 length is 13 residues. The ends were cut back, 7 bases at V and 2 bases at J, with 12 bases in the middle. CDR3 sequence (DNA): TGTGCCAGCACATCCAGTGGGGCCTACGAGCAGTACTTC. Protein product: CASTSSGAYEQYF.

This clonotype showed up just a few times. The rearrangement uses TRBV5-1 and TRBJ2-3; maybe TRBD2 (6 bases). The V and J ends lost 3 bases and 4 bases respectively, with 18 bases between them. This CDR3 spans 16 amino acids. The germline gives CDR1 SGHRS, CDR2 YFSETQ. The CDR3 region is CASSWGDPGLPDTQYF. CDR3 DNA: TGCGCCAGCAGCTGGGGGGACCCGGGGCTCCCAGATACGCAGTATTTT.

This clonotype was picked up a small number of times. The chain uses TRBV2 and TRBJ2-2, with a tentative D call TRBD1 (6 bases). Germline assignment: CDR1 SNHLY and CDR2 FYNNEI. V dropped 2 bases and J dropped 0 bases, with 10 bases sitting between them. The CDR3 has 16 amino acids. CDR3 bases: TGTGCCAGCAGTGAAAATGGGGGCACGAACACCGGGGAGCTGTTTTTT. It encodes CASSENGGTNTGELFF. The full variable domain, rest sourced from reference TRBV2 and TRBJ2-2, is EPEVTQTPSHQVTQMGQEVILRCVPISNHLYFYWYRQILGQKVEFLVSFYNNEISEKSEIFDDQFSVERPDGSNFTLKIRSTKLEDSAMYFCASSENGGTNTGELFFGEGSRLTVL.

This clonotype has a count of ten or more. V is TRBV7-2 and J is TRBJ2-2; 7 positions match TRBD2. This CDR3 region has 15 residues. With V trimmed by 3 bases and J by 4 bases, 5 bases remained unmatched. Germline V gene lookup returns CDR1 SGHTA and CDR2 FQGNSA. For the CDR3, the DNA is TGTGCCAGCAGCTTCTCTAGCGGTGGCACCGGGGAGCTGTTTTTT. Translated: CASSFSSGGTGELFF.

This clonotype showed up many times. The V gene is TRBV14, the J gene TRBJ1-2; D remains ambiguous. CDR1 and CDR2 (germline): SGHDN, FVKESK. Trimming took off 3 bases at V and 1 base at J, with 6 bases between the two ends. This CDR3 region has 13 residues. CDR3 coding DNA: TGTGCCAGCAGCCAGGGCATTAACTATGGCTACACCTTC. Residues: CASSQGINYGYTF.

The chain carries TRBV6-5 and TRBJ2-2; 9 nucleotides align to TRBD1. V was pared by 8 bases and J by 7 bases, with 8 bases of the junction left unmatched. The CDR3 length is 14 residues. Germline CDR1 is MNHEY and CDR2 is SVGAGI. The CDR3 nucleotides read TGTGCCAGCCGACCCGGGACAGGGCACGGGGAGCTGTTTTTT. Translation gives CASRPGTGHGELFF.

The genes are TRBV20-1 and TRBJ2-5, with 9 positions matching TRBD1. V was clipped by 3 bases and J by 4 bases; unmatched bases: 3. Germline CDR1 and CDR2: DFQATT and SNEGSKA (reference sequence). The CDR3 is made up of 13 amino acids. CDR3 region: CSASGTGLETQYF. The CDR3 nucleotides read TGCAGTGCTAGCGGGACAGGGTTAGAGACCCAGTACTTC.

At least ten counts were recorded for this clonotype. CDR3 nucleotide sequence: TGTGCCAGCAGCTTCGTACGGGACAGGGCCACTGAAGCTTTCTTT. Translation gives CASSFVRDRATEAFF. V is TRBV7-8 and J is TRBJ1-1; 9 bases line up with TRBD1. Losses at the gene ends were 3 bases for V and 4 bases for J; bases not matched to a gene: 6. Germline CDR1 reads SGHVS; CDR2 reads FQNEAQ. The CDR3 extends over 15 amino acids.

This chain connects TRBV20-1 to TRBJ2-1; a weak D match, TRBD2 (6 bases). Trimming cost V 0 bases and J 0 bases, with 12 bases left between them. There are 16 residues in the CDR3. Germline CDR1 reads DFQATT; CDR2 reads SNEGSKA (reference sequence). The CDR3 protein is CSARDLNSGSYNEQFF. The CDR3 DNA sequence: TGCAGTGCTAGAGATCTGAATAGCGGCTCCTACAATGAGCAGTTCTTC.